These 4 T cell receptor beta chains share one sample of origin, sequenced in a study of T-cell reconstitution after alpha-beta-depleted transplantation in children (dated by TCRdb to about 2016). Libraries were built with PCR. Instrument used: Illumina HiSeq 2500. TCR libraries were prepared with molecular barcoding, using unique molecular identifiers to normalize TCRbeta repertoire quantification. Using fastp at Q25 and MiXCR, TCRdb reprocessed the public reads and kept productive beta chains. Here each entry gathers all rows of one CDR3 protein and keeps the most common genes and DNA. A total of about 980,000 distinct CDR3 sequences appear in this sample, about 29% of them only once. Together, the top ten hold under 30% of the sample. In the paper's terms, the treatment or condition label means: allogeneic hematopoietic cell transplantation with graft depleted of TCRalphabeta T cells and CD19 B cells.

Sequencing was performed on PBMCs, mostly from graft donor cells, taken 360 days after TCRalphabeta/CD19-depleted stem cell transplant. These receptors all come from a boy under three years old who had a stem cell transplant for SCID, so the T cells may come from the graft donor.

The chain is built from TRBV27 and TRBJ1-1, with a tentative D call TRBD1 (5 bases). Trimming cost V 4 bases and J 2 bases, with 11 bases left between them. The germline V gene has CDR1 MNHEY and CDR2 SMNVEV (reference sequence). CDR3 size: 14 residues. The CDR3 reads CASSSGTFNTEAFF. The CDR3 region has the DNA TGTGCCAGCAGTTCCGGGACTTTTAACACTGAAGCTTTCTTT.

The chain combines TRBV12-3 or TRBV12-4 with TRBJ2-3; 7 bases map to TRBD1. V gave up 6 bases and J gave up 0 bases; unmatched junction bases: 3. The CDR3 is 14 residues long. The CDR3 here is CASRPTGSTDTQYF. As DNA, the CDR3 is TGTGCCAGCAGGCCGACAGGGAGCACAGATACGCAGTATTTT.

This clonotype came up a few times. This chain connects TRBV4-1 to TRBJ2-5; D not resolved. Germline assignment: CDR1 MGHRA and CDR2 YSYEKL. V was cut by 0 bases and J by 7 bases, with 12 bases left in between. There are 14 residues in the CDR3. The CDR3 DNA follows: TGCGCCAGCAGCCAAGACATGTCCTGGCGGACCCAGTACTTC. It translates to CASSQDMSWRTQYF.

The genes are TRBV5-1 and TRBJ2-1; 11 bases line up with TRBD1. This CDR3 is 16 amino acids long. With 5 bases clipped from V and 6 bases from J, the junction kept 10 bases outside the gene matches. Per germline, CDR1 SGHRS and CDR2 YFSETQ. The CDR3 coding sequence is TGCGCCAGCAGATTCATCGGGACAGGGGGACCCAATGAGCAGTTCTTC. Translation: CASRFIGTGGPNEQFF.